These 13 T cell receptor beta chains were sequenced from one sample in a study of blood T cells in healthy people across ages. A second about 6 to 11 cycle PCR used barcoded and J-beta primers. TCRdb re-derived calls from the 5' RACE reads in MiXCR, one entry per CDR3 protein. The data show hundreds of thousands of distinct CDR3 sequences, 58% seen once. Sequences were obtained from blood. The receptors were gathered from a man aged 60-69 years in good health.

The CDR3 DNA sequence: TGTGCCATCAGTTCCGGCGACAGGGGGGATTCACCCCTCCACTTT. This gives the protein CAISSGDRGDSPLHF. The rearrangement joins TRBV10-3 to TRBJ1-6, with 9 bases lining up with TRBD1. The CDR3 loop spans 15 amino acids. The V and J ends lost 5 bases and 8 bases, in that order; junction bases with no gene match: 7. Germline CDR1 ENHRY, CDR2 SYGVKD.

The rearrangement links TRBV12-3 or TRBV12-4 to TRBJ2-5; 11 nucleotides line up with TRBD2. The closer fit of TRBJ2-7 to the DNA end suggests the J call may be wrong. This CDR3 is 15 amino acids long. The CDR3 nucleotides read TGTGCCAGCAGTTTATATAGCGGGGGGGCTTACGAGCAGTACTTC. Translation gives CASSLYSGGAYEQYF.

This clonotype has more than one count but fewer than ten. This chain joins TRBV5-1 and TRBJ2-5; D remains ambiguous. V lost 4 bases and J lost 5, with 15 bases in between. CDR1 is SGHRS and CDR2 is YFSETQ in the germline V gene. The CDR3 has 14 amino acids. The CDR3: CASSLGSRWETQYF. DNA of the CDR3: TGCGCCAGCAGCCTGGGGTCAAGGTGGGAGACCCAGTACTTC.

This clonotype was seen only a few times. CDR3 protein: CASSLTGTDTQYF. DNA of the CDR3: TGTGCCAGCAGTTTAACGGGCACAGATACGCAGTATTTT. The chain couples TRBV12-3 or TRBV12-4 to TRBJ2-3; D not certain. V was clipped by 2 bases and J by 1 base, with 4 bases between them. The CDR3 totals 13 residues.

The genes are TRBV10-3 and TRBJ1-5; D is unclear. With 0 bases removed from V and 3 bases from J, the gap between germline ends came to 9 bases. The germline CDR1 and CDR2 sequences are ENHRY and SYGVKD. This CDR3 contains 15 residues. CDR3 region: CAISESGKSNQPQHF. The CDR3 DNA sequence: TGTGCCATCAGTGAGTCGGGCAAATCCAATCAGCCCCAGCATTTT.

The CDR3 spells CATSSRTGNTEAFF. As DNA, the CDR3 is TGTGCCACCAGCAGTAGGACAGGGAACACTGAAGCTTTCTTT. The rearrangement uses TRBV15 and TRBJ1-1; 7 bases map to TRBD1. Trimming cost V 3 bases and J 1 base; bases outside gene matches: 2. There are 14 residues in the CDR3. CDR1 and CDR2 from the germline V gene are LNHNV and YYDKDF (reference sequence).

The chain carries TRBV4-2 and TRBJ2-3, with D maybe TRBD2 (6 bases). Germline CDR1 LGHNA, CDR2 YNFKEQ. Trimming removed 0 bases from V and 2 bases from J, with 9 bases in between. The CDR3 has 15 amino acids. The CDR3 DNA sequence: TGTGCCAGCAGCCAAGAATGGCGGGACACAGATACGCAGTATTTT. Its translation: CASSQEWRDTDTQYF.

In its sample, this clonotype was seen many times. V and J are TRBV5-1 and TRBJ2-5; 8 positions match TRBD1. Trimming cost V 0 bases and J 2 bases; bases outside gene matches: 3. The CDR3 contains 15 residues. The germline V gene encodes CDR1 SGHRS and CDR2 YFSETQ. CDR3 residues: CASSLGQGMQETQYF. In DNA, the CDR3 is TGCGCCAGCAGCTTGGGACAGGGGATGCAAGAGACCCAGTACTTC.

The genes are TRBV4-1 and TRBJ1-1; TRBD1 aligns across 7 bases. The CDR3 sequence is 15 residues long. Germline CDR1 is MGHRA and CDR2 is YSYEKL. The V gene end was trimmed by 4 bases and the J gene end by 2 bases; junction bases not matched to a gene: 7. In DNA form, the CDR3 reads TGCGCCAGCAGCCTGGAGAACAGGGGAAACACTGAAGCTTTCTTT. Translated: CASSLENRGNTEAFF.

There are a few counts of this clonotype. With a much larger clone just one base away, this may be a read error. The chain has TRBV7-2 and TRBJ2-1; D is possibly TRBD2 (5 bases). The J call may be mistaken, given a closer DNA end match to TRBJ2-7. The CDR3 covers 15 residues. Germline CDR1 and CDR2: SGHTA and FQGNSA. The CDR3 DNA sequence: TGTGCCAGCAGCTTAGACCGGGGTACCTACAATGAGCAGTACTTC. Translation gives CASSLDRGTYNEQYF.

On this clonotype itself: An end of the junction does not agree with germline; a read error may underlie this. V gene TRBV12-3 or TRBV12-4 combines with J gene TRBJ2-3; the D gene is possibly TRBD2 (6 bases). CDR3 length: 15 amino acids. The CDR3 bases are TGTGCCAGCAGTTTAGGTGGAGGGGTGGGGGATACGCGGTATTTT. Protein product: CASSLGGGVGDTRYF.

V usage is TRBV18 and J usage is TRBJ2-5; perhaps TRBD2 as D (5 bases). The DNA matches TRBJ2-7 better at its end, which makes the J call doubtful. Germline CDR1 and CDR2: KGHSH and LQKENI. The length of the CDR3 is 14 residues. The CDR3 sequence is CASSPPEGYYEQYF. In DNA, the CDR3 is TGTGCCAGCTCACCACCCGAGGGATACTACGAGCAGTACTTC.

This chain connects TRBV7-2 to TRBJ2-2; a possible D gene is TRBD2 (5 bases). Germline lookup yields CDR1 SGHTA and CDR2 FQGNSA. V was cut by 4 bases and J by 5 bases, with 14 bases left in between. The CDR3 covers 15 residues. The DNA for the CDR3 is TGTGCCAGCAGCTCCCGGGGTGGTTATACCGGGGAGCTGTTTTTT. Translated: CASSSRGGYTGELFF.